The following is a TCR beta chain sequence with its context. There is no known antigen for this receptor. The sample holds no much larger clone one base away, and base qualities are not on file. The cohort was made up of roughly 670 healthy bone marrow donors. At the time of sampling, all cohort members were nominally healthy, though unrecorded immune exposures were likely present. The donor tested CMV seronegative and was one of the 352 seronegative cohort members. A peripheral blood sample was collected from each donor, and TCR beta sequencing was performed on peripheral blood mononuclear cells. Genomic DNA was extracted from the blood cell samples with the Qiagen DNeasy Blood Extraction Kit. These data originate in a study of cytomegalovirus exposure and HLA in healthy donors (dated by TCRdb to about 2017). General notes on the study: In an earlier analysis of several hundred of the donors, around 300 Gb of sequence data and 117 million unique TCR beta sequences from roughly 180 million T cells were reported. An early release that covered about 600 HLA-typed donors contained 300 to 350 gigabases of sequencing data and 80 million or so unique TCR sequences. Among the 398 genotyped donors, approximately 76% belonged to the genetic ancestry cluster associated with self-reported Caucasian donors. The study aimed to test whether cataloging public T cell receptors could reveal signatures of past pathogen exposure. The T cell repertoires of around 670 subjects were profiled by immunosequencing and related to cytomegalovirus serostatus. A separate validation cohort of about 110 different subjects was used in addition to the roughly 620-subject first cohort. High-throughput TCR immunosequencing, statistical association of individual TCRs with disease status, and machine learning were combined to predict cytomegalovirus infection status. A later analysis re-analyzed previously published TCR beta repertoires from 666 donors and added high-resolution HLA genotyping to study TCR occurrence patterns. In the later analysis, no new phenotypic data were used to find candidate immune exposures; instead, reliance was placed on TCR beta sequences and their occurrence across donors. To decide whether each TCR beta V gene segment behaved as functional or pseudogenic, an earlier analysis of over 500 of the donors relied on high-throughput TCR beta sequencing. Donor age, sex, ethnicity and CMV serostatus were compiled alongside the repertoire data. A later genetic analysis used genome-wide SNP genotypes for about 60% of the roughly 700 donors, treating that subset as a discovery cohort. All discovery cohort repertoires had been generated on a single sequencing platform. Class I and class II HLA loci were covered by the typing at four-digit resolution. Typing coverage varied by locus: roughly 620-640 donors for A, B, C, DRB1 and DQB1; under 550 for DQA1; around 610 for DPA1; approximately 470 for DPB1. Several DR-DQ haplotypes were handled as single units for association and clustering because linkage in the cohort was strong. Across approximately 400 genotyped donors of the cohort, an average of about 200,000 unique TCR beta nucleotide sequences per donor were sequenced, and roughly a sixth of those sequences were non-productive.

Library creation used the immunoSEQ multiplex PCR assay. For the multiplex PCR, a mixture combining 60 forward primers for TCR Vbeta segments and 13 reverse primers for TCR Jbeta segments was used. The CDR3 region of rearranged TCR beta genes was amplified from genomic DNA with a multiplex PCR assay. On the Illumina HiSeq System, the amplified TCR beta libraries were sequenced as 87-base-pair reads. The original methods were these. Across the 500 to 750 repertoires, a later analysis counted approximately 83 million unique TCR beta chains, around 10 million of which were shared by at least two donors. Raw reads were error-corrected and collapsed into unique sequences with a nearest-neighbor algorithm that merged closely related sequences to remove PCR and sequencing errors. To assign V, D and J gene segments, CDR3 sequences were aligned to IMGT reference sequences. For a sequence to be retained, at least a six-nucleotide match to both a V gene segment and a J gene segment was required. A rearrangement counted as productive if the CDR3 had no stop codons and remained in frame with V and J, and every other rearrangement counted as non-productive. Following IMGT convention, CDR3 was defined as the stretch from the second conserved V-encoded cysteine to the conserved J-encoded phenylalanine. The earlier analysis of about 610 of the donors excluded any sequence lacking an unambiguous match to a single V gene segment. In an earlier analysis of approximately 590 of the donors, a V segment was called functional when productive rearrangements were above 56.7%, and segregating when the standard deviation between donors exceeded 5%. To diagnose cytomegalovirus status from the catalog of TCR beta chain sequences, a statistical classification framework was built. In a later analysis, V and J genes were assigned by comparing TCR nucleotide sequences against IMGT/GENE-DB human TR gene sequences. A later analysis assigned CDR3 sequences and most-parsimonious VDJ recombination scenarios with the TCRdist pipeline. In a later analysis, each TCR beta chain was defined by its CDR3 amino acid sequence together with its V-gene family, and reads without a unique V-gene family were excluded. A later analysis removed 550 to 650 highly shared, low-generation-probability nucleotide sequences to deal with suspected cross-contamination and a sequencing artifact. In a later analysis, a clonal expansion index for each public chain was calculated from normalized within-repertoire ranks of inferred template counts. In a later analysis, generation probabilities were computed with a VDJ recombination model fitted to out-of-frame rearrangements, and the resulting probabilities were checked against IGoR. A later analysis scored TCR-TCR, TCR-HLA and TCR-CMV co-occurrence with hypergeometric tests, applying a repertoire-size bias correction to TCR pairs. False discovery rates were estimated in a later analysis by permuting HLA or CMV assignments 20 times. In a later analysis, co-occurring TCRs were grouped using DBSCAN, and TCRdist sequence similarity was added for clustering within HLA-allele-positive subsets. Repertoires with fewer than 30,000 or more than 120,000 public chains were left out of co-occurrence clustering, as were five repertoires with anomalous nucleotide sharing. The clones in this table, taken by TCRdb from immuneACCESS, are in-frame only. Not every clone is retained; where verified, under half of the shortfall comes from an unresolved V gene, and the cause of the rest is unknown. That table supplies the V and J calls and clone size; D and trimming were determined from the DNA. The sample includes around 120,000 clones, with about 80% observed a single time. The ten top clones hold under 3.5% of the sample.

On the study overall, not on this receptor specifically: A further reported finding was that TCR beta sequences accurately predicted the HLA-A and HLA-B alleles for most subjects in the first cohort. The study gave a list of some 150 TCR beta chains associated with cytomegalovirus. An earlier analysis of approximately 570 of the donors showed that most TCR beta V segments appeared in productive rearrangements either about 87% or about 30% of the time, which broadly matched IMGT annotations. According to a later genetic analysis, donors in an Asian-associated ancestry cluster had fewer N-insertions in productive TCRs than the approximately 610-donor mean. Correlated functional status among segregating V segments might reflect linkage disequilibrium, but an unknown experimental factor could not be ruled out. A later genetic analysis associated a missense DCLRE1C variant with V-gene and J-gene trimming of TCR beta chains, and an independent cohort replicated the association. The classifier was reported to diagnose cytomegalovirus status with high specificity and sensitivity in both the original cohort and the validation cohort. A group of highly shared sequence variants was considered likely to be a technical artifact of the sequencing pipeline. It was suggested by the authors that the approach could potentially be generalized to other disease states and immunological phenotypes. Sequencing depth was assumed to be roughly uniform across donors in the presence/absence analyses, though that assumption may not hold. The earlier analysis of a few hundred of the donors excluded over 15 rarely observed V segments, including chromosome 9 orphons, because counts were too low. In a later analysis, TCR association rates were found to vary across HLA loci, with the most associated TCRs seen for DRB1 alleles and the fewest for HLA-C alleles. At a false discovery rate of 0.05, a later analysis linked under 20,000 TCR beta sequences to specific HLA alleles. Assigning TCR associations to individual alleles was difficult when HLA alleles, especially DR and DQ, strongly co-occurred. While some public TCRs were present in many individuals, most TCR sequences turned up only very rarely across donors. In vitro tests confirmed that a few of the cytomegalovirus-associated TCR beta chains recognize cytomegalovirus antigens. Only TCR beta chains were sequenced in this cohort, and the absence of alpha or paired-chain data limited detectable features. Because HLA typing was unavailable for some donors at each locus, only the typed subset was used in association tests. The only immune exposure information available for the cohort was CMV serostatus. Several of the top co-occurrence clusters appeared to be linked to parvovirus B19, influenza, CMV and Epstein-Barr virus, according to a later analysis. In a later analysis, HLA-associated TCR beta chains showed more clonal expansion and lower generation probabilities than non-associated chains that were equally common. In a later analysis, most CMV-associated TCR beta chains were found to appear HLA-restricted, with HLA associations seemingly driven largely by CMV exposure.

Sequenced sample: PBMCs. This sequence originates from a male donor in good health and CMV-seronegative.

The DNA sequence reads TGTGCCTGGGCGGCGATGAGGTACACCTTC. Translated, this gives CAWAAMRYTF. Rearrangement joined TRBV30 to TRBJ1-2, with no confidently assigned D gene. The CDR1 and CDR2 encoded by the germline V gene (reference sequence) are GTSNPN and SVGIG. Between the V and J ends, shortened by 5 bases and 11 bases respectively, the junction contains 12 bases. The CDR3 numbers 10 residues from cysteine through phenylalanine. Only the CDR3 region is kept as DNA, spanning 30 bases read in frame from base 1.